This TCR beta chain originates from a study of cytomegalovirus exposure and HLA in healthy donors. Broader study findings: According to the study, around 160 TCR beta chains were cytomegalovirus-associated. A classifier reportedly called cytomegalovirus status with high sensitivity and specificity. The records held CMV serostatus as the only immune exposure information.

The CDR3 runs to 16 residues. V was clipped by 3 bases and J by 1 base, with 15 bases between them. Germline V CDR1 and CDR2: LNHDA, SQIVND (reference sequence). Worth noting for this clone: Its antigen remains unknown.

The primer mix had 60 Vbeta and 13 Jbeta primers. Libraries were prepared by immunoSEQ multiplex PCR; TCRdb keeps only in-frame clonotypes and omits some of them. The table for this sample gives some 110,000 clones. The TCR originated in a man aged 35-49 years in good health and CMV-seropositive. Sequenced input: PBMCs. The V call is TRBV19, the J call TRBJ1-2; D remains ambiguous. CDR3 in DNA: TGTGCCAGTAGTATTAGGAGGACGAACTTTAACTATGGCTACACCTTC. It yields the protein CASSIRRTNFNYGYTF.